This TCR beta chain was retrieved from a study of blood T cell repertoires in COVID-19. Study-level background: COVID-19 samples collected from the United States, Italy and Spain covered acute and convalescent phases. PBMCs, B-cell-depleted T cells, or T cells provided the cDNA or gDNA that made up the material.

The CDR3 spans 16 residues. Germline V gives CDR1 MNHNY, CDR2 SVGAGI (reference sequence). V shed 5 bases, J shed 7 bases, and the junction held 9 bases outside the gene matches. Study processing details: Nucleated cell number was recorded as an estimate derived from reference gene primer amplification. Assay: immunoSEQ multiplex PCR; the TCRdb copy retains only in-frame clones and omits some. The DNA gave D and trimming, while V, J and clone size come from that table. The sample includes some 120,000 clones, around 85% of them seen just once. V and J are TRBV6-6 and TRBJ1-3; 12 nucleotides match TRBD1. The sequencing input was peripheral blood. This receptor was taken from a woman in her fifties or sixties who had recovered from COVID-19. CDR3 sequence (DNA): TGTGCCAGCAGTGTTTTACCGGGACAGGGGGCGAACACCATATATTTT. It specifies CASSVLPGQGANTIYF.